The T cell receptor beta chain under discussion was sequenced for a study of T-cell reconstitution after alpha-beta-depleted transplantation in children. This clonotype occurred many times. Its antigen is unidentified. The study, taken as a whole, reports: One year post-transplant, T-cell counts and diversity were largely derived from T cells produced anew. Expanded graft clones numbering several hundred reportedly gave rise to alpha-beta T cells about two months after transplant.

V lost 7 bases to trimming and J lost 4 bases, with 19 bases between them. The CDR3 loop spans 15 amino acids. This sample's TCRbeta library carried unique molecular identifier barcodes. Via MiXCR, TCRdb re-called the PCR reads, giving one row per CDR3 protein. Of 29,000 or so distinct CDR3 sequences in the sample, about 6.2% were seen once. The TCR originated in a male patient younger than 18 who had a stem cell transplant for acute myeloid leukemia, so the T cells may come from the graft donor. The chain has TRBV12-3 or TRBV12-4 and TRBJ1-2; D is unclear. This specimen was PBMCs, mostly from graft donor cells, taken 180 days after TCRalphabeta/CD19-depleted stem cell transplant. The CDR3 sequence is CASTIYEGAPYGYTF. CDR3 DNA sequence: TGTGCCAGCACTATCTATGAAGGAGCTCCCTATGGCTACACCTTC.